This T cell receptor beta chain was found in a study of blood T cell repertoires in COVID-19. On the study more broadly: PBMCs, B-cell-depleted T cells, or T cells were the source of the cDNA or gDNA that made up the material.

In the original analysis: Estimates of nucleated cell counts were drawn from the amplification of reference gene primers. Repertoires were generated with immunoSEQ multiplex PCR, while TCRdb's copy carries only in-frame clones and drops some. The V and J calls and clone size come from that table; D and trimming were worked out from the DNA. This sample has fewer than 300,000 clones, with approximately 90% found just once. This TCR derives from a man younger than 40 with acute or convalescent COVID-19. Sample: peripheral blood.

CDR3 sequence: CASSSGLAGLITGELFF. DNA for the CDR3: TGTGCCAGCAGCTCGGGACTAGCCGGTTTAATTACCGGGGAGCTGTTTTTT. The V call is TRBV7-9, the J call TRBJ2-2; TRBD2 matches 9 bases. Germline lookup yields CDR1 SEHNR and CDR2 FQNEAQ (reference sequence). The V gene end was trimmed by 4 bases and the J gene end by 5 bases; junction bases not matched to a gene: 11. There are 17 residues in the CDR3.